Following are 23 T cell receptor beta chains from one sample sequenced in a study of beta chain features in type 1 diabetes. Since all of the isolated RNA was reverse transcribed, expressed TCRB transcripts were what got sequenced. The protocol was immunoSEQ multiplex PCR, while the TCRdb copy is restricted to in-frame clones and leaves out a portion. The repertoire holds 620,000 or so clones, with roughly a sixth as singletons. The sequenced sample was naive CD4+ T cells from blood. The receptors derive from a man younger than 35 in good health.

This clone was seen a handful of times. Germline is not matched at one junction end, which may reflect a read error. Here the CDR3 reads CSVIRDGTWELFF. CDR3 coding DNA: TGCAGCGTAATCCGGGACGGCACCTGGGAGCTGTTTTTT. This chain connects TRBV29-1 to TRBJ2-2; D may correspond to TRBD1 or TRBD2 (5 bases each). The CDR3 sequence is 13 residues long. Germline CDR1 SQVTM, CDR2 ANQGSEA.

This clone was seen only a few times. The CDR3 nucleotides read TGTGCCAGTGGAAGACCGGGACTGCGACTAGCCAAAAACATTCAGTACTTC. This gives the protein CASGRPGLRLAKNIQYF. V gene TRBV19 combines with J gene TRBJ2-4; weak D call: TRBD2 (6 bases). In germline, CDR1 is LNHDA, CDR2 SQIVND (reference sequence). With 8 bases removed from V and 0 bases from J, the gap between germline ends came to 20 bases. This CDR3 has 17 amino acids.

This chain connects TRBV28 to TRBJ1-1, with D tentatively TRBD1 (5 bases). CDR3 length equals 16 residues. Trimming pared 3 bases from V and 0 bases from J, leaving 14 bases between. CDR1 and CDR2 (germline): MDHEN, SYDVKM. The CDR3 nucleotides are TGTGCCAGCAGTTTGTACAGTAGGGGCTTGAACACTGAAGCTTTCTTT. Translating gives CASSLYSRGLNTEAFF.

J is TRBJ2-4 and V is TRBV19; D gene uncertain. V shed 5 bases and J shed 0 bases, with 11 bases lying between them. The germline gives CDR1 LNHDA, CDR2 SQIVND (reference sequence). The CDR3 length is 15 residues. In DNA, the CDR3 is TGTGCCAGTAGTCTCCCGGACCTAGCCAAAAACATTCAGTACTTC. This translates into CASSLPDLAKNIQYF.

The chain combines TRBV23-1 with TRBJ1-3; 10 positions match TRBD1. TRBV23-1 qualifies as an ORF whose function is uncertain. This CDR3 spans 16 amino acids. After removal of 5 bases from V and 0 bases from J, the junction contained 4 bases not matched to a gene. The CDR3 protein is CASSGDRGLSGNTIYF. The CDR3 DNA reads TGCGCCAGCAGTGGGGACAGGGGACTCTCTGGAAACACCATATATTTT.

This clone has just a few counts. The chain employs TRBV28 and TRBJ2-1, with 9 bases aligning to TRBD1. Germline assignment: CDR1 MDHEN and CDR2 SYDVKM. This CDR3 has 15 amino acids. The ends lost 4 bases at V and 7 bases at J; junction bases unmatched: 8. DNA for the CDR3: TGTGCCAGCAGTTCAGCGGGACAGGGTTGGAATGAGCAGTTCTTC. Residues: CASSSAGQGWNEQFF. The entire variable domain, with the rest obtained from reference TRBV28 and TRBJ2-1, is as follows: DVKVTQSSRYLVKRTGEKVFLECVQDMDHENMFWYRQDPGLGLRLIYFSYDVKMKEKGDIPEGYSVSREKKERFSLILESASTNQTSMYLCASSSAGQGWNEQFFGPGTRLTVL.

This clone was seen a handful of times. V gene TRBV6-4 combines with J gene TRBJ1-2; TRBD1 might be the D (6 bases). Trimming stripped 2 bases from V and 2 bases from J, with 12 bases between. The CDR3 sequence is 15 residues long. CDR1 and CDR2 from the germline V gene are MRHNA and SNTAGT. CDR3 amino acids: CASSDRRGPNYGYTF. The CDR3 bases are TGTGCCAGCAGTGACCGCAGGGGACCGAACTATGGCTACACCTTC.

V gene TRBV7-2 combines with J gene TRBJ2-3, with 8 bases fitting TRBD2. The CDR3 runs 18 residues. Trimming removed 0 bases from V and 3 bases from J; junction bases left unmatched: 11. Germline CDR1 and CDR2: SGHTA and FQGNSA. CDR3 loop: CASSLAVSGGGLTDTQYF. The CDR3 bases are TGTGCCAGCAGCTTAGCAGTTAGCGGCGGGGGGCTTACAGATACGCAGTATTTT.

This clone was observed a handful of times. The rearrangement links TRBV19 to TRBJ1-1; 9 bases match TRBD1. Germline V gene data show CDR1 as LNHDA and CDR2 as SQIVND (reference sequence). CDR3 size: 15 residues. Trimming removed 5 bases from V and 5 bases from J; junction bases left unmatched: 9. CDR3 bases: TGTGCCAGTAGTTCCCCGGGACAGGGAGGAACTGAAGCTTTCTTT. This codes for CASSSPGQGGTEAFF.

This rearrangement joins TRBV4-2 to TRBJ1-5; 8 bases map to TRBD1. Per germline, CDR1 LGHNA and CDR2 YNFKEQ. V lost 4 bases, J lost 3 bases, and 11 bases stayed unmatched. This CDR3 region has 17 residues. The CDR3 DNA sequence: TGTGCCAGCAGCCTCGGGAAGACAGGGGATTACAATCAGCCCCAGCATTTT. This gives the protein CASSLGKTGDYNQPQHF.

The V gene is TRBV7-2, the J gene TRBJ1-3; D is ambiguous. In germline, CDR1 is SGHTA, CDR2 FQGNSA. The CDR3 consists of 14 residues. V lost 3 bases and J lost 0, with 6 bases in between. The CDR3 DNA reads TGTGCCAGCAGCTTCGGGTTCTCTGGAAACACCATATATTTT. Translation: CASSFGFSGNTIYF.

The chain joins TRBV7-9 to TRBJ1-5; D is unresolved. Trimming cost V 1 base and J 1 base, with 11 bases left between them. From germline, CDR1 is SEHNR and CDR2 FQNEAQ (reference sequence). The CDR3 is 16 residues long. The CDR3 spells CASSLDRGLSNQPQHF. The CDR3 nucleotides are TGTGCCAGCAGCTTAGACCGAGGGCTAAGCAATCAGCCCCAGCATTTT.

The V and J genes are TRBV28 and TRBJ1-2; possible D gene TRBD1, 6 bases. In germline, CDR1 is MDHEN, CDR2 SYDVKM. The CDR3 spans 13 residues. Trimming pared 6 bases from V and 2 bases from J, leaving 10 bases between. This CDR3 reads CASRDSSNYGYTF. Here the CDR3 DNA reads TGTGCCAGCAGGGACAGCTCAAACTATGGCTACACCTTC.

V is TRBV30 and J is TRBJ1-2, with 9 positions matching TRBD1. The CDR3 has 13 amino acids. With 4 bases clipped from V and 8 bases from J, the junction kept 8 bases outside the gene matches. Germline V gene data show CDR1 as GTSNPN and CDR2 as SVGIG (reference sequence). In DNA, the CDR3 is TGTGCCTGGACCACGGGACAGGGAAAAGGCTACACCTTC. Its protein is CAWTTGQGKGYTF.

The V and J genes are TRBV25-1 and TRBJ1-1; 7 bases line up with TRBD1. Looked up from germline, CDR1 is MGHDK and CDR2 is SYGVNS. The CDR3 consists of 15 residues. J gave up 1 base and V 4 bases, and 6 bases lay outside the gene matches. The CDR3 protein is CASSALRDRNTEAFF. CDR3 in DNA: TGTGCCAGCAGTGCCCTCAGGGACAGGAACACTGAAGCTTTCTTT. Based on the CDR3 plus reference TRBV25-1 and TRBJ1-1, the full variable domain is EADIYQTPRYLVIGTGKKITLECSQTMGHDKMYWYQQDPGMELHLIHYSYGVNSTEKGDLSSESTVSRIRTEHFPLTLESARPSHTSQYLCASSALRDRNTEAFFGQGTRLTVV.

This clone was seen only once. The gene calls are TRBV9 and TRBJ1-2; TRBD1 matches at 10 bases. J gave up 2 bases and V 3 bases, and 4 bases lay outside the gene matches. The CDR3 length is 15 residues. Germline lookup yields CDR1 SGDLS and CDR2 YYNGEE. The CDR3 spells CASSATDRGNYGYTF. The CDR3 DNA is TGTGCCAGCAGCGCCACGGACAGGGGGAACTATGGCTACACCTTC.

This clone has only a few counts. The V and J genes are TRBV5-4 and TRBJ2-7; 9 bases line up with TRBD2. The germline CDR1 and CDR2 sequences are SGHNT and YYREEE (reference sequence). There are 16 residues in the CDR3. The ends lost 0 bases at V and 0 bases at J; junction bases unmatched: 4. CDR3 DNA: TGTGCCAGCAGCTTGGGCGGGAGGGCTCGCTCCTACGAGCAGTACTTC. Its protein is CASSLGGRARSYEQYF.

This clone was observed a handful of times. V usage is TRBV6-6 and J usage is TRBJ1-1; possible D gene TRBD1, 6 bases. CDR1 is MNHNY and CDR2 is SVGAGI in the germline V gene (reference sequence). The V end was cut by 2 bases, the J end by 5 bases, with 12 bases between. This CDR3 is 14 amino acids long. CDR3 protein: CASSYPQGRTEAFF. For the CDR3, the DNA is TGTGCCAGCAGTTACCCCCAGGGGAGGACTGAAGCTTTCTTT.

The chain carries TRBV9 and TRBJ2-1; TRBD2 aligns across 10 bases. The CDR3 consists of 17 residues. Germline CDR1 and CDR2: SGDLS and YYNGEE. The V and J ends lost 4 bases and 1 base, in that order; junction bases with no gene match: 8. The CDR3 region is CASSFSGREGSYNEQFF. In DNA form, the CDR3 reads TGTGCCAGCAGCTTCAGCGGGAGGGAGGGGTCCTACAATGAGCAGTTCTTC.

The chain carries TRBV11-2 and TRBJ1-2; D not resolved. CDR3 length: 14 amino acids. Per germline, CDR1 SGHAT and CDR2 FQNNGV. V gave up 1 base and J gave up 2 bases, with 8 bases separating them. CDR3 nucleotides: TGTGCCAGCAGCTTAGGAGGGTTCAACTATGGCTACACCTTC. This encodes CASSLGGFNYGYTF.

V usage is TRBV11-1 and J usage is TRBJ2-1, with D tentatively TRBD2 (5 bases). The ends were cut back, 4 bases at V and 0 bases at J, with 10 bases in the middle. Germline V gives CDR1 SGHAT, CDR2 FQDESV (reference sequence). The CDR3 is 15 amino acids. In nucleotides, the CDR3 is TGTGCCAGCAGCTGGTCTGCGGGCTCCTACAATGAGCAGTTCTTC. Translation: CASSWSAGSYNEQFF. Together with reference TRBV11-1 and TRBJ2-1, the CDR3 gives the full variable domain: EAEVAQSPRYKITEKSQAVAFWCDPISGHATLYWYRQILGQGPELLVQFQDESVVDDSQLPKDRFSAERLKGVDSTLKIQPAELGDSAMYLCASSWSAGSYNEQFFGPGTRLTVL.

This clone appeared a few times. The CDR3 protein is CASSVTSGGLDTQYF. The CDR3 DNA is TGTGCCAGCAGCGTGACTAGCGGGGGACTAGATACGCAGTATTTT. This rearrangement joins TRBV7-9 to TRBJ2-3, with 12 bases matching TRBD2. The CDR3 extends over 15 amino acids. Germline-derived CDR1 and CDR2 are SEHNR and FQNEAQ (reference sequence). With V trimmed by 5 bases and J by 5 bases, 5 bases remained unmatched.

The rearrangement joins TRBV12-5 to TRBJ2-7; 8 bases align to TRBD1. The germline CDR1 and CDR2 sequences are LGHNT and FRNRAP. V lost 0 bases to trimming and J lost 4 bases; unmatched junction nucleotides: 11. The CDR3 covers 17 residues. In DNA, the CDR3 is TGTGCTAGTGGTTTGGTACTGGGGGACAGGAGTTCTTACGAGCAGTACTTC. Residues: CASGLVLGDRSSYEQYF.